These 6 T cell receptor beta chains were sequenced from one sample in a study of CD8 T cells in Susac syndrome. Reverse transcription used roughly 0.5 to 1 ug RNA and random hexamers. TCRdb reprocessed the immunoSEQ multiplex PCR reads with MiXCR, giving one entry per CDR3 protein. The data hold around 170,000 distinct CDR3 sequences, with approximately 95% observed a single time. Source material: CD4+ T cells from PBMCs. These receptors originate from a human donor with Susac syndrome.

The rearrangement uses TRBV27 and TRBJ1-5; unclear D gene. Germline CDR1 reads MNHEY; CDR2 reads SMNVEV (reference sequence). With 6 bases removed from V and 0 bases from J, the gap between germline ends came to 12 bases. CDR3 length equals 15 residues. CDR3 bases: TGTGCCAGCAGGCCACTCGGGGATAGCAATCAGCCCCAGCATTTT. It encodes CASRPLGDSNQPQHF.

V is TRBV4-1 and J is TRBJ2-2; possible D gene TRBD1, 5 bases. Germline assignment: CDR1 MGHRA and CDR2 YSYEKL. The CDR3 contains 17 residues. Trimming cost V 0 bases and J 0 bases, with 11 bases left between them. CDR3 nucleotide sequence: TGCGCCAGCAGCCAAGATCCGGAAGGGGCGAACACCGGGGAGCTGTTTTTT. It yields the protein CASSQDPEGANTGELFF.

Here the CDR3 DNA reads TGTGCCAGCAGCATGTGGACAGGCCAGAATTCCTACGAGCAGTACTTC. It is translated as CASSMWTGQNSYEQYF. The chain combines TRBV7-2 with TRBJ2-7; 7 positions match TRBD1. Germline assignment: CDR1 SGHTA and CDR2 FQGNSA. V lost 5 bases, J lost 1 base, and 11 bases stayed unmatched. This CDR3 is built from 16 residues. The full variable domain, with the rest looked up from reference TRBV7-2 and TRBJ2-7, is GAGVSQSPSNKVTEKGKDVELRCDPISGHTALYWYRQSLGQGLEFLIYFQGNSAPDKSGLPSDRFSAERTGGSVSTLTIQRTQQEDSAVYLCASSMWTGQNSYEQYFGPGTRLTVT.

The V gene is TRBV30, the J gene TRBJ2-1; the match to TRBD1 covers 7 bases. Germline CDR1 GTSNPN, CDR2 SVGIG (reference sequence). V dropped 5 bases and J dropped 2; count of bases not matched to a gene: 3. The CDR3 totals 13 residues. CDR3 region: CAWDRDTYNEQFF. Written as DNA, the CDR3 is TGTGCCTGGGACAGGGACACCTACAATGAGCAGTTCTTC.

Here the CDR3 reads CASSLEGARQPQHF. The CDR3 nucleotides read TGTGCCAGCAGCTTGGAGGGAGCGCGACAGCCCCAGCATTTT. The chain links TRBV5-6 to TRBJ1-5; D not certain. This CDR3 comprises 14 residues. V dropped 0 bases and J dropped 7 bases, with 11 bases sitting between them. CDR1 and CDR2 from the germline V gene are SGHDT and YYEEEE.

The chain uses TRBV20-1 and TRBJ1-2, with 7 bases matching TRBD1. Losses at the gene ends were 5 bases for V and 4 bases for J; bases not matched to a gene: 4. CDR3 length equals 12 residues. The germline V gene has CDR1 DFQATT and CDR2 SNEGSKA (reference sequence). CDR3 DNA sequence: TGCAGTGCTGCTACAGGGGCCTATGGCTACACCTTC. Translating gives CSAATGAYGYTF.